This T cell receptor beta chain is drawn from a study of pediatric ulcerative colitis. This clone was found once. The antigen remains unidentified. Clones were sequenced by immunoSEQ multiplex PCR, and TCRdb holds only the in-frame ones, with some missing. This table has about 36,000 clones, around four fifths appearing once. Whole-study results and caveats: Clonal expansions reduced rectal repertoire diversity in acute severe colitis. Two rectal CDR3 clonotypes occurred in all ulcerative colitis patients. Compared with controls, ulcerative colitis showed greater blood-rectum clone sharing.

Trimming removed 1 base from V and 4 bases from J, with 8 bases in between. Germline V CDR1 and CDR2: SGHAT, FQNNGV. This CDR3 has 14 residues. This receptor was taken from a girl aged 10 to 17 with moderate ulcerative colitis. Sample: blood. The chain links TRBV11-2 to TRBJ1-5, with D unclear. CDR3 in DNA: TGTGCCAGCAGCTTAGTTGGCGGGAATCAGCCCCAGCATTTT. It encodes CASSLVGGNQPQHF. Based on the CDR3 plus reference TRBV11-2 and TRBJ1-5, the full variable domain is EAGVAQSPRYKIIEKRQSVAFWCNPISGHATLYWYQQILGQGPKLLIQFQNNGVVDDSQLPKDRFSAERLKGVDSTLKIQPAKLEDSAVYLCASSLVGGNQPQHFGDGTRLSIL.